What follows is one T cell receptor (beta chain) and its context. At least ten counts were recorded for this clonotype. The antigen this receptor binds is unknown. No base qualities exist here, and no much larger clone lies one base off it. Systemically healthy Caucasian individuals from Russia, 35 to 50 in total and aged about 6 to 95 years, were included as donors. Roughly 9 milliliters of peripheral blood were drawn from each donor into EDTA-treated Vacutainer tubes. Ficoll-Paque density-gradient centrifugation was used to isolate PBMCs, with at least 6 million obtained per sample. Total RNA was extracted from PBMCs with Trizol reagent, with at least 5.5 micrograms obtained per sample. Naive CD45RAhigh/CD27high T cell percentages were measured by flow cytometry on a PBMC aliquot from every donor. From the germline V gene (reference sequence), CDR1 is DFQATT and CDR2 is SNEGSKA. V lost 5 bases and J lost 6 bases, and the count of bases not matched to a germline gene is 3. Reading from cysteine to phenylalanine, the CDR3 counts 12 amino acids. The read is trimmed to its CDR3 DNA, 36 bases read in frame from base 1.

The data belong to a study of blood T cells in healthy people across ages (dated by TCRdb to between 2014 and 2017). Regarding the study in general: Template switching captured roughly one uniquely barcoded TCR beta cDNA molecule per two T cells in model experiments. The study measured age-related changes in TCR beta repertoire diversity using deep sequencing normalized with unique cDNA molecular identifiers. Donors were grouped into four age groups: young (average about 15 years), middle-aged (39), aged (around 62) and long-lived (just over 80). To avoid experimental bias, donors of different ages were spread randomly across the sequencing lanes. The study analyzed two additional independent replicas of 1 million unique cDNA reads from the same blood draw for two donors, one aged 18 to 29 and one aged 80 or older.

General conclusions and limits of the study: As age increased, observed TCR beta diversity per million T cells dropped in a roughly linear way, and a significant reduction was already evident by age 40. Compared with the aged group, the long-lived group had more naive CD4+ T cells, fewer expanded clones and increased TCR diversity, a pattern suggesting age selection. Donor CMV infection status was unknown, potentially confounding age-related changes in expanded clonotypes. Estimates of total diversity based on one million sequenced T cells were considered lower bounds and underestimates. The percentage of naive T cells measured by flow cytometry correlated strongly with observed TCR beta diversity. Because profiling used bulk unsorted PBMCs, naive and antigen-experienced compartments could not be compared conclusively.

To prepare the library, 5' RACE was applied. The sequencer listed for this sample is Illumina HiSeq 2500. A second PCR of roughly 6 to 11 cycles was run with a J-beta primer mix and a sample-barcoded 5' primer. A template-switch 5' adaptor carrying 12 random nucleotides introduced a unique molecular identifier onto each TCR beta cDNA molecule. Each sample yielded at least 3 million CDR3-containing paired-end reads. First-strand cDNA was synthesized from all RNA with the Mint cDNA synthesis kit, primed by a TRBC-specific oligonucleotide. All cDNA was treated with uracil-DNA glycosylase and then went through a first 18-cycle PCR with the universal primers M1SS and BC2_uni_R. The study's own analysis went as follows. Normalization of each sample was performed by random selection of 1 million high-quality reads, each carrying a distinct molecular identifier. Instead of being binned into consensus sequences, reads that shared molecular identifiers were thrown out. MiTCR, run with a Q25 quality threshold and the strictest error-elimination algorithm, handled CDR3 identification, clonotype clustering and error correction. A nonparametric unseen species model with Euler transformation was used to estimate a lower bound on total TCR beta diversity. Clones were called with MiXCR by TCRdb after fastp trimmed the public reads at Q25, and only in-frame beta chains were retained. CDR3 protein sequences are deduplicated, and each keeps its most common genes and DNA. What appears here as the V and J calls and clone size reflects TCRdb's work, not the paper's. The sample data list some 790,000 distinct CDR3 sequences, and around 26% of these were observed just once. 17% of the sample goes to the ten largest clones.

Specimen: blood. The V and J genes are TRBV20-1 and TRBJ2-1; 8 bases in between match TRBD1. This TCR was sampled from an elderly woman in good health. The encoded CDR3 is CSAYDRGNEQFF. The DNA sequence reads TGCAGTGCTTATGACAGGGGCAATGAGCAGTTCTTC.